The 24 T cell receptor beta chains below come from one sample, sequenced in a study of T cells expressing NK-cell markers. Reprocessing the 5' RACE reads, TCRdb reports a single entry for every CDR3 protein and omits DNA. The table for this sample gives some 440,000 distinct CDR3 sequences. Sequencing was carried out using blood T cells: a sorted CD56 or NKG2C T cell subset, CD4+ or CD8+ T cells, or bulk PBMC T cells (not recorded which). The receptor set was obtained from a woman aged 50 to 60 in good health.

The genes are TRBV11-3 and TRBJ1-1. CDR1 SGHNT and CDR2 YENEEA come from the germline V gene. The CDR3 spans 12 residues. CDR3 region: CASSVSGTEAFF.

The V call is TRBV11-3, the J call TRBJ2-1; as DNA is missing, the TRBD2 call by TCRdb cannot be tested. The CDR3 has 15 residues. In germline, CDR1 is SGHNT, CDR2 YENEEA. CDR3 in amino acids: CASTPKTGGTNEQFF.

The chain carries TRBV6-1 and TRBJ2-7; TCRdb names TRBD2, which stays unverified in the absence of DNA. From germline, CDR1 is MNHNS and CDR2 SASEGT. The CDR3 has 16 amino acids. The CDR3 loop is CASSPGGGSLPYEQYF.

The rearrangement uses TRBV27 and TRBJ2-1; TCRdb returns TRBD2, unconfirmable since there is no DNA. Germline V gene data show CDR1 as MNHEY and CDR2 as SMNVEV (reference sequence). The length of the CDR3 is 17 residues. This CDR3 is CASSARSTSRNNKEQFF.

The rearrangement joins TRBV12-3 or TRBV12-4 to TRBJ2-1. The CDR3 loop spans 13 amino acids. The CDR3 loop is CASSLRTAHEQFF.

The rearrangement uses TRBV20-1 and TRBJ2-1; as DNA is missing, the TRBD2 call by TCRdb cannot be tested. This CDR3 contains 13 residues. Germline V CDR1 and CDR2: DFQATT, SNEGSKA (reference sequence). The CDR3 spells CSARVGSGLEQFF.

The chain joins TRBV5-1 to TRBJ2-2; TCRdb calls TRBD2, which cannot be checked without DNA. Germline lookup yields CDR1 SGHRS and CDR2 YFSETQ. The CDR3 is 18 amino acids. This CDR3 reads CASSLNGPQRENTGELFF.

The V gene is TRBV12-3 or TRBV12-4, the J gene TRBJ2-7. CDR3 size: 12 residues. The CDR3 here is CASSLELGEQYF.

The V gene is TRBV12-3 or TRBV12-4, the J gene TRBJ2-7. This CDR3 is 13 amino acids long. Here the CDR3 reads CASSRDTLYEQYF.

This sequence joins TRBV29-1 and TRBJ2-3; TCRdb names TRBD2, which stays unverified in the absence of DNA. Germline V lookup: CDR1 SQVTM, CDR2 ANQGSEA. The CDR3 covers 12 residues. CDR3: CSVESRPGGQYF.

The chain has TRBV12-3 or TRBV12-4 and TRBJ2-7; TCRdb calls TRBD1, which cannot be checked without DNA. This CDR3 is 12 amino acids long. The CDR3 sequence is CASGRTVYEQYF.

V gene TRBV5-5 combines with J gene TRBJ1-4. In germline, CDR1 is SGHKS, CDR2 YYEKEE (reference sequence). The CDR3 has 14 amino acids. The CDR3 reads CASGYARRGEKLFF. Combining the CDR3 with reference TRBV5-5 and TRBJ1-4 gives the whole variable domain DAGVTQSPTHLIKTRGQQVTLRCSPISGHKSVSWYQQVLGQGPQFIFQYYEKEERGRGNFPDRFSARQFPNYSSELNVNALLLGDSALYLCASGYARRGEKLFFGSGTQLSVL.

The J gene is TRBJ2-5, the V gene TRBV29-1; with no DNA, the TCRdb D assignment of TRBD1 cannot be verified. CDR1 SQVTM and CDR2 ANQGSEA come from the germline V gene. CDR3 size: 14 residues. CDR3 sequence: CSAAEGGLGETQYF.

CDR3 in amino acids: CASSLAATPRTGELFF. This chain joins TRBV5-1 and TRBJ2-2. The CDR3 spans 16 residues. CDR1 and CDR2 (germline): SGHRS, YFSETQ.

This CDR3 is CASSSPPLQGTGYGYTF. This chain links TRBV12-3 or TRBV12-4 with TRBJ1-2; the TRBD1 assignment by TCRdb is unverifiable without DNA. The CDR3 covers 17 residues.

This sequence joins TRBV20-1 and TRBJ2-1; TCRdb selects TRBD1, and the lack of DNA leaves this call unchecked. This CDR3 spans 14 amino acids. Germline CDR1 and CDR2: DFQATT and SNEGSKA (reference sequence). CDR3 amino acids: CSVYGTGNYNEQFF.

The chain couples TRBV11-2 to TRBJ2-1. CDR3 length: 15 amino acids. Germline CDR1 reads SGHAT; CDR2 reads FQNNGV. CDR3 amino acids: CASSFTGAPTNEQFF.

The chain couples TRBV6-1 to TRBJ1-1. The CDR3 is made up of 14 amino acids. Germline loops: CDR1 MNHNS, CDR2 SASEGT. CDR3 in amino acids: CASSEVYTYTEAFF.

The gene calls are TRBV2 and TRBJ2-3; TCRdb's D call of TRBD1 is untestable without DNA. The CDR3 runs 13 residues. The germline V gene has CDR1 SNHLY and CDR2 FYNNEI. The CDR3 reads CAGQGVGTDTQYF.

The chain uses TRBV5-1 and TRBJ2-5; the D call of TRBD1 rests on TCRdb alone, since no DNA is present to check it. This CDR3 spans 17 amino acids. Germline V gene lookup returns CDR1 SGHRS and CDR2 YFSETQ. CDR3 in amino acids: CASTLWGAGQGQETQYF.

The V and J genes are TRBV27 and TRBJ2-1; TCRdb proposes TRBD2, but this gene call is untestable without DNA. This CDR3 contains 16 residues. Germline CDR1 reads MNHEY; CDR2 reads SMNVEV (reference sequence). The chain's CDR3 is CASSPNAGNNYNEQFF.

The chain employs TRBV10-3 and TRBJ2-7. Germline CDR1 ENHRY, CDR2 SYGVKD. CDR3 length: 11 amino acids. The CDR3 sequence: CAIGLVSEQYF.

The chain carries TRBV5-1 and TRBJ2-5; lacking DNA, the TRBD2 call made by TCRdb goes unchecked. Germline V gene lookup returns CDR1 SGHRS and CDR2 YFSETQ. There are 15 residues in the CDR3. This chain's CDR3 is CASSGRAGAGETQYF.

V and J are TRBV6-5 and TRBJ2-1; TCRdb selects TRBD2, and the lack of DNA leaves this call unchecked. Germline-derived CDR1 and CDR2 are MNHEY and SVGAGI. The CDR3 extends over 15 amino acids. CDR3 residues: CASRRLGLDYNEQFF.